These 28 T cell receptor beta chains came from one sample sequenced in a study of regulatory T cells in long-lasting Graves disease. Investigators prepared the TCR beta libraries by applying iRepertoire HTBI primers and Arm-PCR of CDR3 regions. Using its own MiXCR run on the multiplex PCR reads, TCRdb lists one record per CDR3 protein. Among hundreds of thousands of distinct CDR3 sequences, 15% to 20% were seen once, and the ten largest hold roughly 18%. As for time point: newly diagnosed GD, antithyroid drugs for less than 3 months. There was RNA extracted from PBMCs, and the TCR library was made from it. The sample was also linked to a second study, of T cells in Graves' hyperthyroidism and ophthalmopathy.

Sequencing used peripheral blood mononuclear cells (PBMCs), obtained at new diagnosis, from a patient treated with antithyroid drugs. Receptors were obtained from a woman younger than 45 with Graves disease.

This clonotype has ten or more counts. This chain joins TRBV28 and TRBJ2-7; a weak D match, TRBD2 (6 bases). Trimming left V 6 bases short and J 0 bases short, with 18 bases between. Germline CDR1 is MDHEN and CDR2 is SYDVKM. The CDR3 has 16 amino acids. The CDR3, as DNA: TGTGCCAGCAGCCGACCACGGGCTAGCGCCTCCTACGAGCAGTACTTC. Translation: CASSRPRASASYEQYF.

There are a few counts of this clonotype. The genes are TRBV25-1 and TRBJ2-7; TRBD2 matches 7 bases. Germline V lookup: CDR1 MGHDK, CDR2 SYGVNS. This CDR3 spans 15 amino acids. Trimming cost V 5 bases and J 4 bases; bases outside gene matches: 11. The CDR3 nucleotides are TGTGCCAGCAGTTCTCCAGGGAGGGTAATTTACGAGCAGTACTTC. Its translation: CASSSPGRVIYEQYF.

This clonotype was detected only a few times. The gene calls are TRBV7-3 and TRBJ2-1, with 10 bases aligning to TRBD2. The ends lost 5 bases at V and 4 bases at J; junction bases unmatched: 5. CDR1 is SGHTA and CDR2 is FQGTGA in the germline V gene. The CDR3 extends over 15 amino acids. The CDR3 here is CASSPSTSGYNEQFF. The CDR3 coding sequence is TGTGCCAGCAGCCCCTCGACTAGCGGGTACAATGAGCAGTTCTTC.

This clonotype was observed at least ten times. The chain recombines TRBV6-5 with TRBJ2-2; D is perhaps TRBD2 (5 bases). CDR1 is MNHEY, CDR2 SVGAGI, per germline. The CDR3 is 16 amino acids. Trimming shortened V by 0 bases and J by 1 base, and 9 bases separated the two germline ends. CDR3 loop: CASSYSRAENTGELFF. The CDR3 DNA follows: TGTGCCAGCAGTTACTCGAGGGCAGAGAACACCGGGGAGCTGTTTTTT.

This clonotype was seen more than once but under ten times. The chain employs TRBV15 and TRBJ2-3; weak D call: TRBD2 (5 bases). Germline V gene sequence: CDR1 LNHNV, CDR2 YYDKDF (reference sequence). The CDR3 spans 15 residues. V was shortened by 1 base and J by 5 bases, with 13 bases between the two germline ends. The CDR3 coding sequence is TGTGCCACCAGCAGAGCGGGAACGGATAGAGATACGCAGTATTTT. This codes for CATSRAGTDRDTQYF.

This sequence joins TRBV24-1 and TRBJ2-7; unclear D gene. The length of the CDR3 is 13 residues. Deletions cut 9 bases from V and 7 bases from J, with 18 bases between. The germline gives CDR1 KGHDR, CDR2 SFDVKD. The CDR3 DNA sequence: TGTGCCACCGCCGTATCGGCAGACAATGAGCAGTACTTC. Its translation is CATAVSADNEQYF.

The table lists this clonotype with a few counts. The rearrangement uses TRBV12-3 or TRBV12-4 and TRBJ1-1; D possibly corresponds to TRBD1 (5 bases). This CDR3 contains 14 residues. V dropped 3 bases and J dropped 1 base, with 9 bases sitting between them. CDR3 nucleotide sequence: TGTGCCAGCAGTTTGTGGGACGGGAACACTGAAGCTTTCTTT. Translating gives CASSLWDGNTEAFF.

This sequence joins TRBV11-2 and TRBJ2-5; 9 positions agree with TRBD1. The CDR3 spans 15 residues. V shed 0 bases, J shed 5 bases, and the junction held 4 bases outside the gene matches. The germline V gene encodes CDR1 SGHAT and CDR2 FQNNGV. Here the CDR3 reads CASSLDRTGAETQYF. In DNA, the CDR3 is TGTGCCAGCAGCTTAGATAGGACAGGGGCCGAGACCCAGTACTTC.

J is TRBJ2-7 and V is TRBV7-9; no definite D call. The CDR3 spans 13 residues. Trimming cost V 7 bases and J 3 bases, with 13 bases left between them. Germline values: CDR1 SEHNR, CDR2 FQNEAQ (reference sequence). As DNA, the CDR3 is TGTGCCAGCACCCGAGGCGGATACTACGAGCAGTACTTC. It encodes CASTRGGYYEQYF.

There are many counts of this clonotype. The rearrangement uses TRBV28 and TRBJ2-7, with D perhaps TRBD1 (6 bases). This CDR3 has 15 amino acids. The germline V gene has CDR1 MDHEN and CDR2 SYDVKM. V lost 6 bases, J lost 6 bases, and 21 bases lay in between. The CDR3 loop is CASREMAGTMAEQYF. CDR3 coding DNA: TGTGCCAGCAGGGAAATGGCCGGGACAATGGCCGAGCAGTACTTC.

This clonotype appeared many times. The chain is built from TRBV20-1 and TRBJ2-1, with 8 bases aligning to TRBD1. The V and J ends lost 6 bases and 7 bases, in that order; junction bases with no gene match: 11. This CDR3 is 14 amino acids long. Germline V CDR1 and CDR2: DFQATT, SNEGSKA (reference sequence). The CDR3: CSAPKIRDRNEQFF. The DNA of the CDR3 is TGCAGTGCACCCAAGATCCGGGACAGGAATGAGCAGTTCTTC.

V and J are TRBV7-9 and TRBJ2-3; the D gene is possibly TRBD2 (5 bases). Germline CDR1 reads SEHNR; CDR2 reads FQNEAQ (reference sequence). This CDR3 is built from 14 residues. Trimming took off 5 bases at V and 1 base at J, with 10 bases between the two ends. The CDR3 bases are TGTGCCAGCAGCCCGGGAATCGGCACAGATACGCAGTATTTT. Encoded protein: CASSPGIGTDTQYF.

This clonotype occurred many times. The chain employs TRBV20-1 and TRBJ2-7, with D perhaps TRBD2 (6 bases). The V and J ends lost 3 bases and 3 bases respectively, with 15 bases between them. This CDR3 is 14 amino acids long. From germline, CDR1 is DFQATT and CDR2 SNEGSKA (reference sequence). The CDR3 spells CSASLRGESYEQYF. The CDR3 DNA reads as TGCAGTGCTAGTCTTCGCGGGGAAAGCTACGAGCAGTACTTC.

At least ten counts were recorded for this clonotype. This CDR3 is CASSLSEEGLGETQYF. Written as DNA, the CDR3 is TGTGCCAGCAGCTTATCGGAGGAGGGGCTAGGGGAGACCCAGTACTTC. The chain couples TRBV7-8 to TRBJ2-5; tentative D call: TRBD2 (6 bases). The germline gives CDR1 SGHVS, CDR2 FQNEAQ. This CDR3 region has 16 residues. The V gene lost 2 bases and the J gene lost 5 bases, with 18 bases spanning the gap.

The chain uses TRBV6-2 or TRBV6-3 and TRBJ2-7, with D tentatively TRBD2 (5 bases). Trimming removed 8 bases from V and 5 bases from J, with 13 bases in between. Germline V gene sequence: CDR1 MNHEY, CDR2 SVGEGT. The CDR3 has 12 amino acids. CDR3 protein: CASSPGSNEQYF. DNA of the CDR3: TGTGCCAGCTCTCCTGGGAGTAACGAGCAGTACTTC.

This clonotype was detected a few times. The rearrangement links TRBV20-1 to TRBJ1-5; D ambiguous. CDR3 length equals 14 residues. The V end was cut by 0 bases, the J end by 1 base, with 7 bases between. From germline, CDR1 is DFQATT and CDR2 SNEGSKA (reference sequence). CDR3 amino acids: CSARDRPSNQPQHF. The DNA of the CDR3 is TGCAGTGCTAGAGATCGACCCAGCAATCAGCCCCAGCATTTT.

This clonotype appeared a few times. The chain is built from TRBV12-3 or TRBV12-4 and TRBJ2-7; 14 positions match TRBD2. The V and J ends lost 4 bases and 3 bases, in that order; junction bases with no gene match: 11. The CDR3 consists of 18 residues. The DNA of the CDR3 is TGTGCCAGCAGTTCTACCGATGGAGGACTAGCGGGGGGCTACGAGCAGTACTTC. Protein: CASSSTDGGLAGGYEQYF.

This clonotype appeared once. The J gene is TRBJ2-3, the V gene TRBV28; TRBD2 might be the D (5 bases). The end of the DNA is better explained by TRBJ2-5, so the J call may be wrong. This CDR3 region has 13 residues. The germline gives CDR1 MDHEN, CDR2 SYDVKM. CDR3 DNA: TGTGCCAGCAACGGGAATCCATTGGAGACCCAGTACTTC. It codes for CASNGNPLETQYF.

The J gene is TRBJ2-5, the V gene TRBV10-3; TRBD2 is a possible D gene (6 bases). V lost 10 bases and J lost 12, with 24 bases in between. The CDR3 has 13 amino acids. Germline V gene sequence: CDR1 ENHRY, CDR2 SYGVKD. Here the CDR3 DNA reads TGTGCCACCAGGGCGGGACCCTCGGGGGATGAGTACTTC. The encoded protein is CATRAGPSGDEYF.

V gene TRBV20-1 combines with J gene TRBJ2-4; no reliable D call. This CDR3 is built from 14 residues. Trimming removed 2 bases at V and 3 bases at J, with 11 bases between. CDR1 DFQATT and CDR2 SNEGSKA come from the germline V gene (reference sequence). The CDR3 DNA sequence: TGCAGTGCTAGACTGTGGGAAGACAAAAACATTCAGTACTTC. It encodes CSARLWEDKNIQYF.

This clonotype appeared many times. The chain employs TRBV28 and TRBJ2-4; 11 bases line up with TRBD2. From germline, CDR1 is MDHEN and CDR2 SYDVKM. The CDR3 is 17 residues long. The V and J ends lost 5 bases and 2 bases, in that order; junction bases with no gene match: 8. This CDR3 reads CASSIAGGPSPKNIQYF. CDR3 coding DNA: TGTGCCAGCAGTATAGCGGGAGGGCCTTCTCCCAAAAACATTCAGTACTTC.

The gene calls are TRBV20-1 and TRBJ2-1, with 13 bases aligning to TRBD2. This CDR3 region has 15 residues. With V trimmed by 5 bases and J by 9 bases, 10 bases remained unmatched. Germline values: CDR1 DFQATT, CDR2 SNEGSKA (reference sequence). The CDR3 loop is CSALRTSGSYGEQFF. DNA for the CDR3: TGCAGTGCTTTACGGACTAGCGGGAGTTATGGTGAGCAGTTCTTC.

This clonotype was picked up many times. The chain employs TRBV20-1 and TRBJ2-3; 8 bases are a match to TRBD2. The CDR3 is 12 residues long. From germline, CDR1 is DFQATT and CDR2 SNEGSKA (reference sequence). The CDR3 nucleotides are TGCAGCTTAGCGGGAAGCACAGATACGCAGTATTTT. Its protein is CSLAGSTDTQYF.

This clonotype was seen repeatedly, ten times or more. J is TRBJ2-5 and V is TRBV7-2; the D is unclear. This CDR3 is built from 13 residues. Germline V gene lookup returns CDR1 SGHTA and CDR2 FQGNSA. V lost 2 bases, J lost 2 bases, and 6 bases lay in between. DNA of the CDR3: TGTGCCAGCAGCTTAATGCGACAAGAGACCCAGTACTTC. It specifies CASSLMRQETQYF.

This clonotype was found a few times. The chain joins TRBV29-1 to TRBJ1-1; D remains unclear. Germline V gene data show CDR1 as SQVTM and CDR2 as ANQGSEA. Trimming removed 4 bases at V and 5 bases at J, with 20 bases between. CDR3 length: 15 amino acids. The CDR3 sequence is CSVVGWLGSGTEAFF. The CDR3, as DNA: TGCAGCGTTGTTGGGTGGTTGGGGTCAGGAACTGAAGCTTTCTTT.

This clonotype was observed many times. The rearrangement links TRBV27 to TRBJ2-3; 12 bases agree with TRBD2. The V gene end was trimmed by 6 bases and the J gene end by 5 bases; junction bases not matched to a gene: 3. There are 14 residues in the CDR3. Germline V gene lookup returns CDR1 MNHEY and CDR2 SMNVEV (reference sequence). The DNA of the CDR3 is TGTGCCAGCAGGCAACTAGCGGGAGGAGATACGCAGTATTTT. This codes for CASRQLAGGDTQYF.

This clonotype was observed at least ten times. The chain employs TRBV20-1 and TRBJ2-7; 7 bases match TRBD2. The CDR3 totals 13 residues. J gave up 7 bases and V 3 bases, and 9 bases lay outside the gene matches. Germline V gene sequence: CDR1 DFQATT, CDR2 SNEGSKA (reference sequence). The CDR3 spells CSARPGGSWEQYF. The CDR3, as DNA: TGCAGTGCTAGGCCTGGCGGGAGTTGGGAGCAGTACTTC.

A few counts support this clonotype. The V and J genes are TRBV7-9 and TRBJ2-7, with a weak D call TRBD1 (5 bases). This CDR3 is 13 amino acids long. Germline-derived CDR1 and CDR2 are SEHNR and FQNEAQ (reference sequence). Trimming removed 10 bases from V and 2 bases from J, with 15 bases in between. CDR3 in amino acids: CATRAGWTYEQYF. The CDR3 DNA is TGTGCCACCCGGGCAGGGTGGACCTACGAGCAGTACTTC. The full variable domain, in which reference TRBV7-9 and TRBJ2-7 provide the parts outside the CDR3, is DTGVSQNPRHKITKRGQNVTFRCDPISEHNRLYWYRQTLGQGPEFLTYFQNEAQLEKSRLLSDRFSAERPKGSFSTLEIQRTEQGDSAMYLCATRAGWTYEQYFGPGTRLTVT.